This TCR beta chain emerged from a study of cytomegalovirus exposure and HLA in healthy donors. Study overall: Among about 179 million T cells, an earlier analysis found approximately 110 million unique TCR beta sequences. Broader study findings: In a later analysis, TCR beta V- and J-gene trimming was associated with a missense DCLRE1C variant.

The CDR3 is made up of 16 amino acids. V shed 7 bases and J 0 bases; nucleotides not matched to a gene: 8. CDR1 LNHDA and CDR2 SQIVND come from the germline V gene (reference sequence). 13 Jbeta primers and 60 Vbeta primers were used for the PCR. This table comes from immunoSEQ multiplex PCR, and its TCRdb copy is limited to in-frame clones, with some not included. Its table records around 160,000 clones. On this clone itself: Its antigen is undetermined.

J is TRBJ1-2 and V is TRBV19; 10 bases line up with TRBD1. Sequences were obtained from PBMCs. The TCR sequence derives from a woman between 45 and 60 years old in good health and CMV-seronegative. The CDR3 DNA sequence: TGTGCCAGTATGCGGGGACAGGGGACTCCTAACTATGGCTACACCTTC. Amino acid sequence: CASMRGQGTPNYGYTF.